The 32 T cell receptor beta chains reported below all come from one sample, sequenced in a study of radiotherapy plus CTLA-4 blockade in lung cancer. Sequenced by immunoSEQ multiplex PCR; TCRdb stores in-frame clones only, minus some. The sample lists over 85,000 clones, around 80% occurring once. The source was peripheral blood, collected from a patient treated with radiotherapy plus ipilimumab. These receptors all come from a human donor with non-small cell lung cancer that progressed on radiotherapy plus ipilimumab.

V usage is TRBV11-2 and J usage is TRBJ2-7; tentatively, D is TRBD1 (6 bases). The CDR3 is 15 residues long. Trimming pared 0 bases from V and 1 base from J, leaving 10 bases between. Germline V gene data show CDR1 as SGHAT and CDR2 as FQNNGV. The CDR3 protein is CASSLDRDKSYEQYF. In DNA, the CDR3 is TGTGCCAGCAGCTTAGATCGGGACAAATCCTACGAGCAGTACTTC.

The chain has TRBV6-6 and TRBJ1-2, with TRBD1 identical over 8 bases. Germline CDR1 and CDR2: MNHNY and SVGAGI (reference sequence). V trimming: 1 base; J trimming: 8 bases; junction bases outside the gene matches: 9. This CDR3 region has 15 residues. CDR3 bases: TGTGCCAGCAGTTACTTGGGGCAGGGGGCGCGAGGCTACACCTTC. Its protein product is CASSYLGQGARGYTF.

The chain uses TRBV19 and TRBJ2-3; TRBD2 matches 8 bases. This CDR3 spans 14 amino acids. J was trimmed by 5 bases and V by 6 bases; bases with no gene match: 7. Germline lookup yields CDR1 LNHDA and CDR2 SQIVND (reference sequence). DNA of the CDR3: TGTGCCAGTAGCGGAGCGGGAGTGGGAGATACGCAGTATTTT. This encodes CASSGAGVGDTQYF.

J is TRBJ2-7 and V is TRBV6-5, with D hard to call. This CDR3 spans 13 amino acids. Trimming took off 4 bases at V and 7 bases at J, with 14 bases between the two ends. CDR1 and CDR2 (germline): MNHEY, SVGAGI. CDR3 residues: CASSSKPGREQYF. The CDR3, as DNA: TGTGCCAGCAGTTCCAAACCCGGGCGGGAGCAGTACTTC.

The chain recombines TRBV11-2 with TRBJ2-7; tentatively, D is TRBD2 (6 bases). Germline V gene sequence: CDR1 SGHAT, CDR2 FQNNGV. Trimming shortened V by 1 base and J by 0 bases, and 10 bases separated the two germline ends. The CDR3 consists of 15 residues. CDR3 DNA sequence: TGTGCCAGCAGCTTAGGCTTTAGCGGCTCCTACGAGCAGTACTTC. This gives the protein CASSLGFSGSYEQYF.

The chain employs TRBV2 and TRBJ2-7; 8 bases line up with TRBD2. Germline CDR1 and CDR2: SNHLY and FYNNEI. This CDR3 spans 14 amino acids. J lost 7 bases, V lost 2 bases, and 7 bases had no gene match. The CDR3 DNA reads TGTGCCAGCAGTGAACCGGGAGGGCCCGAAGAGCAGTACTTC. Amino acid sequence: CASSEPGGPEEQYF.

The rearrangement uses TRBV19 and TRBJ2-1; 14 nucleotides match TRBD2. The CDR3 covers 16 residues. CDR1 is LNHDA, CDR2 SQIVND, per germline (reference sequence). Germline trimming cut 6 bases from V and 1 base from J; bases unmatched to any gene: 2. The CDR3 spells CASRGLAGVSYNEQFF. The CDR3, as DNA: TGTGCCAGTAGGGGACTAGCGGGAGTATCCTACAATGAGCAGTTCTTC.

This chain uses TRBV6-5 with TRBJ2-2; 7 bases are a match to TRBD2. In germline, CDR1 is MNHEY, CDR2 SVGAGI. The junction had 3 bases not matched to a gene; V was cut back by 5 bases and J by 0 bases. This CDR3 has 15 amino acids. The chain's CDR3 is CASSRGLPNTGELFF. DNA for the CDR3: TGTGCCAGCAGTAGGGGACTACCGAACACCGGGGAGCTGTTTTTT.

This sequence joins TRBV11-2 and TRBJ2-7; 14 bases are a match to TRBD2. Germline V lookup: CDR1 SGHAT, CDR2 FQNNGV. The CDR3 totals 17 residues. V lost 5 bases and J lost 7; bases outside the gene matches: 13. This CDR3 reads CASSPRAGTSGRGEQYF. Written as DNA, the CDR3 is TGTGCCAGCAGCCCGAGGGCCGGGACTAGCGGGAGAGGTGAGCAGTACTTC.

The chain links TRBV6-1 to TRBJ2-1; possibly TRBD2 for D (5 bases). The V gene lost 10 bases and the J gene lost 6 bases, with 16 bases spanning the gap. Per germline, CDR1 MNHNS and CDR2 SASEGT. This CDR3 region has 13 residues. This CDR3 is CATYGLAANEQFF. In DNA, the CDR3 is TGTGCCACCTACGGTCTAGCCGCCAATGAGCAGTTCTTC.

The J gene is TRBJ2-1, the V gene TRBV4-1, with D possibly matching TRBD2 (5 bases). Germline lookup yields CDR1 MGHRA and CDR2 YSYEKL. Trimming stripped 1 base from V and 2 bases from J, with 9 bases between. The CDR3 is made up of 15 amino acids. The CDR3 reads CASSQGDGTYNEQFF. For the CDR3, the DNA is TGCGCCAGCAGCCAAGGTGACGGGACCTACAATGAGCAGTTCTTC.

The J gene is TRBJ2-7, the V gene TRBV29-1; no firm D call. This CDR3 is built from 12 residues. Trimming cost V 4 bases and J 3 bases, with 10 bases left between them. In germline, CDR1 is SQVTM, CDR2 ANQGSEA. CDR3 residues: CSVGVGDYEQYV. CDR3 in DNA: TGCAGCGTTGGCGTAGGTGACTACGAGCAGTACGTC.

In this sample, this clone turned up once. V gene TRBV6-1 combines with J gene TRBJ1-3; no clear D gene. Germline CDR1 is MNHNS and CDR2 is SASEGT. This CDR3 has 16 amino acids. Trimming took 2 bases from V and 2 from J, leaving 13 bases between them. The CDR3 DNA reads TGTGCCAGCAGTGAAAGTCGGGGTAGTACTGGAAACACCATATATTTT. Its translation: CASSESRGSTGNTIYF.

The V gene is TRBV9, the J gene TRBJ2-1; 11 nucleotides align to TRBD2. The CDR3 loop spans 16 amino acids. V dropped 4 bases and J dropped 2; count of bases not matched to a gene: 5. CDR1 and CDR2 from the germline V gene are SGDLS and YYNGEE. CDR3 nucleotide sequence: TGTGCCAGCAGCTCCCTAGCGGGAGGCCCCTACAATGAGCAGTTCTTC. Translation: CASSSLAGGPYNEQFF.

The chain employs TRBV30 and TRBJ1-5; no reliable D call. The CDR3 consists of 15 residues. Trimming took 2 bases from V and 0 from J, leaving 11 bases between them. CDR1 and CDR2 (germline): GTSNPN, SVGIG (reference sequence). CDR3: CAWSSWEVSNQPQHF. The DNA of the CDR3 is TGTGCCTGGAGTAGTTGGGAAGTTAGCAATCAGCCCCAGCATTTT.

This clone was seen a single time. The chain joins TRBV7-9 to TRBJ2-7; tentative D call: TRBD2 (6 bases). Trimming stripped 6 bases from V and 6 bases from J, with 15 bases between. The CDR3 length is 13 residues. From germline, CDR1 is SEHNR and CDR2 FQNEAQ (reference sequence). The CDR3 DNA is TGTGCCAGCAGTTTCCAGACAGCGGGCGAGCAGTACTTC. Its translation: CASSFQTAGEQYF. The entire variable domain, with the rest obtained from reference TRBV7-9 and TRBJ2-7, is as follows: DTGVSQNPRHKITKRGQNVTFRCDPISEHNRLYWYRQTLGQGPEFLTYFQNEAQLEKSRLLSDRFSAERPKGSFSTLEIQRTEQGDSAMYLCASSFQTAGEQYFGPGTRLTVT.

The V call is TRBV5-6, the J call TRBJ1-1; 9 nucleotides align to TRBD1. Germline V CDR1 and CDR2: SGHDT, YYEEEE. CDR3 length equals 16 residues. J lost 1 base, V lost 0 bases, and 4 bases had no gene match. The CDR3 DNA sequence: TGTGCCAGCAGCTTGGGTGCGGGACAGGGGAACACTGAAGCTTTCTTT. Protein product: CASSLGAGQGNTEAFF.

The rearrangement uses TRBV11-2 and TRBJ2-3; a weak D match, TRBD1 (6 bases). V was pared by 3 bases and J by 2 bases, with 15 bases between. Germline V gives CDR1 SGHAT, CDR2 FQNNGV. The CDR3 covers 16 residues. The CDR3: CASSFHRVPPTDTQYF. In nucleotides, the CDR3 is TGTGCCAGCAGCTTCCACAGGGTCCCCCCCACAGATACGCAGTATTTT. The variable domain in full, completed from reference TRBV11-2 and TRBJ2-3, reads EAGVAQSPRYKIIEKRQSVAFWCNPISGHATLYWYQQILGQGPKLLIQFQNNGVVDDSQLPKDRFSAERLKGVDSTLKIQPAKLEDSAVYLCASSFHRVPPTDTQYFGPGTRLTVL.

The CDR3 loop is CASSRRGVLVNTEAFF. DNA of the CDR3: TGTGCCAGCAGTCGCAGGGGGGTTCTTGTGAACACTGAAGCTTTCTTT. This sequence joins TRBV27 and TRBJ1-1, with TRBD1 matching over 7 bases. There are 16 residues in the CDR3. Germline values: CDR1 MNHEY, CDR2 SMNVEV (reference sequence). Trimming took 5 bases from V and 0 from J; bases not matched to a gene: 9.

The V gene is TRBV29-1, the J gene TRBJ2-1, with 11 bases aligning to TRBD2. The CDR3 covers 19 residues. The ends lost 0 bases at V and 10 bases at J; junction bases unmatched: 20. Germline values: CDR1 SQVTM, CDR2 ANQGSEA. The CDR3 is CSVEDFTSGRTWSVDEQFF. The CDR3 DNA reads TGCAGCGTTGAAGATTTTACTAGCGGGAGAACCTGGTCGGTCGACGAGCAGTTCTTC.

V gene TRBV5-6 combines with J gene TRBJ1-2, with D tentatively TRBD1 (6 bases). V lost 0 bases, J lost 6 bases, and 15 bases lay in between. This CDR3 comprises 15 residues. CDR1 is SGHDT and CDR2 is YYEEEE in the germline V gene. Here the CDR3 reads CASSLDRATLNGYTF. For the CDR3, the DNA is TGTGCCAGCAGCTTGGACAGGGCAACTCTCAATGGCTACACCTTC.

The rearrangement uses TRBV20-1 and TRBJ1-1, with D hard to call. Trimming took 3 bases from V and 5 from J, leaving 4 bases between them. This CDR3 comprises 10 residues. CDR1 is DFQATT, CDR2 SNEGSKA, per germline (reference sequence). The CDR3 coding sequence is TGCAGTGCTAGCACGACTGAAGCTTTCTTT. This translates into CSASTTEAFF.

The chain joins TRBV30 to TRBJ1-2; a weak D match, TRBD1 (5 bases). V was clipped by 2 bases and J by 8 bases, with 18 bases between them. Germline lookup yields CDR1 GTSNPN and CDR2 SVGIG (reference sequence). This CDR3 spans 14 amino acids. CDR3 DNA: TGTGCCTGGAGTCAGGGAATCGGAATTGTAGGCTACACCTTC. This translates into CAWSQGIGIVGYTF. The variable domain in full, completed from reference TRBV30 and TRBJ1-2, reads SQTIHQWPATLVQPVGSPLSLECTVEGTSNPNLYWYRQAAGRGLQLLFYSVGIGQISSEVPQNLSASRPQDRQFILSSKKLLLSDSGFYLCAWSQGIGIVGYTFGSGTRLTVV.

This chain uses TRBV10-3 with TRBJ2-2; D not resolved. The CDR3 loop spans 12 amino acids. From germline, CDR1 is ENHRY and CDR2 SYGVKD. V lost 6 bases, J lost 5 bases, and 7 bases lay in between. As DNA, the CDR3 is TGTGCCATCAGACAGACTACCGGGGAGCTGTTTTTT. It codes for CAIRQTTGELFF.

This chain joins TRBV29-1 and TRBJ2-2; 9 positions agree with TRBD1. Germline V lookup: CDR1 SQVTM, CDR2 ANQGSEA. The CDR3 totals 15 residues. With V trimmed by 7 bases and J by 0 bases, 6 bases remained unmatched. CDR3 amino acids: CSAKQGAANTGELFF. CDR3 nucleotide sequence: TGCAGCGCTAAACAGGGGGCGGCGAACACCGGGGAGCTGTTTTTT.

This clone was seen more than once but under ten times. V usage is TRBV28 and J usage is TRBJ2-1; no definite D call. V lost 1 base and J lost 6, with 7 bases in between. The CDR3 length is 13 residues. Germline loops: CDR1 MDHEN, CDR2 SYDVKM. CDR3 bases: TGTGCCAGCAGTTTATATGATCTCAATGAGCAGTTCTTC. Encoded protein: CASSLYDLNEQFF.

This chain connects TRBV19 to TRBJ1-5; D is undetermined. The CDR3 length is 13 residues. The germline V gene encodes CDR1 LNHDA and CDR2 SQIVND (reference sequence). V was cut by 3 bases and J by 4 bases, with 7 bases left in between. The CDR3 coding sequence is TGTGCCAGTAGTATCGTCACAAATCAGCCCCAGCATTTT. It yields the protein CASSIVTNQPQHF.

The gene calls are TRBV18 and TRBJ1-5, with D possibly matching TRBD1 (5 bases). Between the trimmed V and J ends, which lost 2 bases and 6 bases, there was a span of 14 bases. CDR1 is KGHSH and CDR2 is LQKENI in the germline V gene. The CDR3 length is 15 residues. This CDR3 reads CASSPVRDSTQPQHF. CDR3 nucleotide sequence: TGTGCCAGCTCACCAGTCAGGGATAGTACTCAGCCCCAGCATTTT.

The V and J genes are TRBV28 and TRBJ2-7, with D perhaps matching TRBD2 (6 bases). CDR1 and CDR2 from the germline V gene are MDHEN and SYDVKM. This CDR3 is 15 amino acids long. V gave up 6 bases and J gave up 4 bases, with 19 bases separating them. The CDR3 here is CASSSSGLQIYEQYV. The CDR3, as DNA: TGTGCCAGCAGCTCATCGGGACTTCAAATTTACGAGCAGTACGTC.

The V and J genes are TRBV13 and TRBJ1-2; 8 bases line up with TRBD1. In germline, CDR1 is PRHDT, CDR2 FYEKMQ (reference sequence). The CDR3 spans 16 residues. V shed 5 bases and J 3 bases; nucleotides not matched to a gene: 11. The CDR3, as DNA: TGTGCCAGCAGCCTCCCCGCAGGGGGCCGGGACTATGGCTACACCTTC. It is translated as CASSLPAGGRDYGYTF. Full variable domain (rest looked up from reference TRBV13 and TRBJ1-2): AAGVIQSPRHLIKEKRETATLKCYPIPRHDTVYWYQQGPGQDPQFLISFYEKMQSDKGSIPDRFSAQQFSDYHSELNMSSLELGDSALYFCASSLPAGGRDYGYTFGSGTRLTVV.

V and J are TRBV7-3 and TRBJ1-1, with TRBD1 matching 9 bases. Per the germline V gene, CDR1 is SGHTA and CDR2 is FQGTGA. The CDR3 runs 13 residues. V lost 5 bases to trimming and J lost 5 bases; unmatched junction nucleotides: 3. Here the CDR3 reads CASSRDRGTEAFF. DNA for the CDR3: TGTGCCAGCAGCCGAGACAGGGGGACTGAAGCTTTCTTT.

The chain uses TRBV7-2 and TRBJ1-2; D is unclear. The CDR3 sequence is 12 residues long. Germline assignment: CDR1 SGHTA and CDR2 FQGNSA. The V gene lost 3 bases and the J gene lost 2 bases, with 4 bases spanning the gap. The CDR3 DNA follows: TGTGCCAGCAGCTTCCGGAACTATGGCTACACCTTC. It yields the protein CASSFRNYGYTF. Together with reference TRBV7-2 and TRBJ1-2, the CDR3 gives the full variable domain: GAGVSQSPSNKVTEKGKDVELRCDPISGHTALYWYRQSLGQGLEFLIYFQGNSAPDKSGLPSDRFSAERTGGSVSTLTIQRTQQEDSAVYLCASSFRNYGYTFGSGTRLTVV.